This T cell receptor (beta chain) was identified in a study of blood T cell repertoires in COVID-19. Across the study: Some COVID-19 samples were acute and others convalescent; all came from the United States, Italy and Spain. The analysed material was cDNA or gDNA that came from T cells, B-cell-depleted T cells, or PBMCs.

Clones were sequenced by immunoSEQ multiplex PCR, and TCRdb holds only the in-frame ones, with some missing. Among some 240,000 clones, roughly 89% were seen once, and the ten largest hold 3.5% to 5.5%. This CDR3 is 18 amino acids long. CDR1 is SGHTA, CDR2 FQGNSA, per germline. V trimming: 7 bases; J trimming: 4 bases; junction bases outside the gene matches: 19. The origin of this receptor is a woman in her thirties or forties who had recovered from COVID-19. J is TRBJ1-1 and V is TRBV7-2; 9 positions match TRBD1. Sequences were obtained from peripheral blood. CDR3 coding DNA: TGTGCCAGCACCGGTCCCGGGACAGGGTGGTATGTTGTCACTGAAGCTTTCTTT. Residues: CASTGPGTGWYVVTEAFF.